Following are 24 T cell receptor beta chains from one sample sequenced in a study of shared clonotypes between healthy human individuals. The protocol was immunoSEQ multiplex PCR, while the TCRdb copy is restricted to in-frame clones and leaves out a portion. Of around 2,000,000 clones in the sample, about 95% were seen once. Naive CD8 isolation took CD45RO-negative cells positively selected for CCR7 and excluded terminally differentiated effector memory CD45RA+ cells. Source material: naive CD8+ T cells sorted from blood. The receptors were gathered from a man between 18 and 29 years old in good health.

The gene calls are TRBV13 and TRBJ2-2; 11 bases are a match to TRBD1. This CDR3 is 20 amino acids long. The germline gives CDR1 PRHDT, CDR2 FYEKMQ (reference sequence). With 5 bases clipped from V and 4 bases from J, the junction kept 18 bases outside the gene matches. The CDR3 is CASSPETGQGASGTTGELFF. The CDR3 DNA reads TGTGCCAGCAGCCCCGAGACAGGACAGGGGGCTAGCGGGACCACCGGGGAGCTGTTTTTT.

This clone was observed a few times. The J gene is TRBJ1-6, the V gene TRBV6-6; D call uncertain. CDR3 length equals 12 residues. Trimming took off 0 bases at V and 10 bases at J, with 4 bases between the two ends. Per the germline V gene, CDR1 is MNHNY and CDR2 is SVGAGI (reference sequence). This CDR3 reads CASSYSGSPLHF. The DNA of the CDR3 is TGTGCCAGCAGTTACTCCGGCTCACCCCTCCACTTT.

The genes are TRBV4-1 and TRBJ2-2; 8 nucleotides align to TRBD1. Germline CDR1 and CDR2: MGHRA and YSYEKL. The CDR3 is 14 amino acids. J lost 4 bases, V lost 7 bases, and 5 bases had no gene match. In nucleotides, the CDR3 is TGCGCCAGCACCTACAGGGGGTTCACCGGGGAGCTGTTTTTT. It is translated as CASTYRGFTGELFF.

The CDR3 protein is CAWSGSRAEAFF. Written as DNA, the CDR3 is TGTGCCTGGAGTGGGAGCCGGGCTGAAGCTTTCTTT. The chain has TRBV30 and TRBJ1-1; D not resolved. Trimming cost V 1 base and J 6 bases, with 9 bases left between them. This CDR3 spans 12 amino acids. Looked up from germline, CDR1 is GTSNPN and CDR2 is SVGIG (reference sequence).

This sequence joins TRBV28 and TRBJ1-5; the D is unclear. Per the germline V gene, CDR1 is MDHEN and CDR2 is SYDVKM. Trimming stripped 5 bases from V and 9 bases from J, with 8 bases between. The CDR3 sequence is 11 residues long. This CDR3 is CASSALGPQHF. CDR3 bases: TGTGCCAGCAGTGCCCTGGGGCCCCAGCATTTT.

In regard to this clone: Other DNA sequences within the sample encode an identical CDR3. J is TRBJ1-2 and V is TRBV7-9, with unresolved D. CDR1 is SEHNR, CDR2 FQNEAQ, per germline (reference sequence). The CDR3 totals 13 residues. Trimming stripped 3 bases from V and 1 base from J, with 6 bases between. The CDR3 sequence: CASSFPDNYGYTF. In DNA, the CDR3 is TGTGCCAGCAGCTTTCCGGATAACTATGGCTACACCTTC.

This chain connects TRBV7-8 to TRBJ2-7; D gene uncertain. Deletions cut 5 bases from V and 4 bases from J, with 3 bases between. There are 10 residues in the CDR3. Germline loops: CDR1 SGHVS, CDR2 FQNEAQ. CDR3 coding DNA: TGTGCCAGCAGCGGATACGAGCAGTACTTC. It encodes CASSGYEQYF.

The rearrangement links TRBV12-5 to TRBJ2-1; D gene ambiguous. V lost 7 bases to trimming and J lost 8 bases, with 12 bases between them. The CDR3 contains 12 residues. CDR1 is LGHNT and CDR2 is FRNRAP in the germline V gene. In DNA form, the CDR3 reads TGTGCTAGTGTGGCAGGCTCGGATGAGCAGTTCTTC. Its protein product is CASVAGSDEQFF.

The chain is built from TRBV4-1 and TRBJ1-3; maybe TRBD1 (6 bases). The length of the CDR3 is 15 residues. V gave up 1 base and J gave up 4 bases, with 11 bases separating them. Germline V CDR1 and CDR2: MGHRA, YSYEKL. The DNA for the CDR3 is TGCGCCAGCAGCCAAGTATCAGGGGTAGGAAACACCATATATTTT. It specifies CASSQVSGVGNTIYF.

This sequence joins TRBV9 and TRBJ2-1; TRBD1 matches 11 bases. The CDR3 is made up of 16 amino acids. J lost 6 bases, V lost 0 bases, and 5 bases had no gene match. Germline CDR1 reads SGDLS; CDR2 reads YYNGEE. The CDR3 nucleotides are TGTGCCAGCAGCGTAGTCGGGACAGGGGGACGCAATGAGCAGTTCTTC. It encodes CASSVVGTGGRNEQFF.

In the case of this clone: The sample contains more than one DNA sequence encoding this CDR3. The rearrangement uses TRBV27 and TRBJ1-5; D ambiguous. The CDR3 has 13 residues. CDR1 MNHEY and CDR2 SMNVEV come from the germline V gene (reference sequence). Trimming stripped 2 bases from V and 4 bases from J, with 6 bases between. The CDR3: CASSLNGNQPQHF. The CDR3 DNA is TGTGCCAGCAGTTTAAATGGGAATCAGCCCCAGCATTTT.

The chain has TRBV19 and TRBJ1-4; weak D call: TRBD1 (6 bases). With 11 bases removed from V and 0 bases from J, the gap between germline ends came to 16 bases. The germline CDR1 and CDR2 sequences are LNHDA and SQIVND (reference sequence). The CDR3 has 15 amino acids. CDR3 residues: CASNWGRATNEKLFF. The CDR3 bases are TGTGCCTCTAACTGGGGGCGGGCAACTAATGAAAAACTGTTTTTT.

This chain links TRBV6-5 with TRBJ1-6, with 7 positions matching TRBD1. Germline loops: CDR1 MNHEY, CDR2 SVGAGI. V lost 0 bases and J lost 9; bases outside the gene matches: 2. The CDR3 extends over 14 amino acids. The CDR3 DNA is TGTGCCAGCAGTTACTCAAGGGGGCTTTCACCCCTCCACTTT. It specifies CASSYSRGLSPLHF.

Written as DNA, the CDR3 is TGTGCCAGCAGTTACTCTGCAAGCGGCGAGCAGTACTTC. Its protein product is CASSYSASGEQYF. This rearrangement joins TRBV6-5 to TRBJ2-7, with D possibly matching TRBD2 (5 bases). Between the trimmed V and J ends, which lost 0 bases and 6 bases, there was a span of 9 bases. This CDR3 is built from 13 residues. Per the germline V gene, CDR1 is MNHEY and CDR2 is SVGAGI.

This chain links TRBV4-1 with TRBJ1-1, with 8 bases aligning to TRBD1. The germline V gene has CDR1 MGHRA and CDR2 YSYEKL. V shed 0 bases and J 2 bases; nucleotides not matched to a gene: 11. The CDR3 consists of 18 residues. CDR3 amino acids: CASSQEAGGKIPNTEAFF. The CDR3 nucleotides read TGCGCCAGCAGCCAAGAAGCAGGGGGCAAAATTCCTAACACTGAAGCTTTCTTT.

The CDR3 loop reads CASSRREGDTQYF. Written as DNA, the CDR3 is TGTGCCAGCAGCAGACGAGAGGGAGATACGCAGTATTTT. The chain uses TRBV7-9 and TRBJ2-3, with D maybe TRBD2 (5 bases). CDR1 and CDR2 (germline): SEHNR, FQNEAQ (reference sequence). The V end lost 5 bases, the J end lost 5 bases, and 11 bases lay between the germline ends. The CDR3 contains 13 residues.

V is TRBV1 and J is TRBJ1-2. TRBV1 is noted as a pseudogene. The CDR3 is made up of 20 amino acids. The CDR3 loop reads CTSPRRCNPPDGPSNYGYTF. DNA for the CDR3: TGCACCAGCCCCAGGAGGTGTAACCCACCGGACGGGCCTTCTAACTATGGCTACACCTTC.

The CDR3 spells CASTSRTGATNEKLFF. Written as DNA, the CDR3 is TGCGCCAGCACCTCAAGGACAGGGGCAACTAATGAAAAACTGTTTTTT. The chain carries TRBV4-1 and TRBJ1-4, with 9 bases identical to TRBD1. CDR1 and CDR2 (germline): MGHRA, YSYEKL. With 7 bases clipped from V and 0 bases from J, the junction kept 6 bases outside the gene matches. The CDR3 totals 16 residues.

This clone appeared once. The genes are TRBV6-1 and TRBJ2-2, with 7 bases fitting TRBD1. J lost 1 base, V lost 3 bases, and 8 bases had no gene match. The CDR3 has 17 amino acids. CDR1 and CDR2 from the germline V gene are MNHNS and SASEGT. The CDR3 nucleotides read TGTGCCAGCAGTGACCCCAGGACAGGAGTGAACACCGGGGAGCTGTTTTTT. Protein: CASSDPRTGVNTGELFF.

The chain couples TRBV5-1 to TRBJ2-7; 10 nucleotides line up with TRBD1. With 1 base clipped from V and 5 bases from J, the junction kept 6 bases outside the gene matches. The CDR3 is made up of 15 amino acids. Germline V gene lookup returns CDR1 SGHRS and CDR2 YFSETQ. The CDR3 region is CASSLRGQGSHEQYF. The CDR3 DNA reads as TGCGCCAGCAGCTTGAGGGGACAGGGGTCCCACGAGCAGTACTTC.

The chain is built from TRBV9 and TRBJ2-3; D gene unclear. Germline V gene lookup returns CDR1 SGDLS and CDR2 YYNGEE. The CDR3 covers 13 residues. V lost 4 bases, J lost 3 bases, and 9 bases lay in between. The CDR3 nucleotides read TGTGCCAGCAGCCCCGCGGTGACAGATACGCAGTATTTT. Translation gives CASSPAVTDTQYF.

This chain links TRBV15 with TRBJ2-7; 10 bases are a match to TRBD2. Looked up from germline, CDR1 is LNHNV and CDR2 is YYDKDF (reference sequence). This CDR3 is 16 amino acids long. The V and J ends lost 0 bases and 7 bases, in that order; junction bases with no gene match: 9. The CDR3 coding sequence is TGTGCCACCAGCAGAGATCTAGGAGCGGGAGGGGGTGAGCAGTACTTC. Amino acid sequence: CATSRDLGAGGGEQYF.

V usage is TRBV19 and J usage is TRBJ2-3; 7 bases align to TRBD1. V lost 3 bases, J lost 4 bases, and 10 bases stayed unmatched. Germline V gene sequence: CDR1 LNHDA, CDR2 SQIVND (reference sequence). The length of the CDR3 is 16 residues. Written as DNA, the CDR3 is TGTGCCAGTAGTATTGTATCAGGGGGAGCAGCAGATACGCAGTATTTT. It encodes CASSIVSGGAADTQYF.

This rearrangement joins TRBV4-3 to TRBJ2-2; the match to TRBD2 covers 7 bases. Germline V CDR1 and CDR2: LGHNA, YSLEER. Trimming at V came to 4 bases and at J to 2 bases, leaving 4 bases not matched to a gene. This CDR3 has 15 amino acids. The CDR3 DNA reads TGCGCCAGCAGCCCAACTAGCGCTAACACCGGGGAGCTGTTTTTT. As protein: CASSPTSANTGELFF.